These 23 T cell receptor beta chains were all obtained from the same sample, sequenced in a study of OX40 agonist ivuxolimab in advanced cancers. Libraries were prepared by immunoSEQ multiplex PCR; TCRdb keeps only in-frame clonotypes and omits some of them. This table has around 120,000 clones, around 87% appearing once. The sequencing here drew on CD4+ or CD8+ T cells sorted from blood, taken in a trial of the OX40 agonist ivuxolimab. All receptors derive from an adult with an advanced solid tumor such as melanoma, head and neck, liver or kidney cancer.

This rearrangement joins TRBV7-6 to TRBJ2-6; D is undetermined. Per germline, CDR1 SGHVS and CDR2 FNYEAQ. The CDR3 loop spans 15 amino acids. V was pared by 0 bases and J by 0 bases, with 3 bases between. The CDR3, as DNA: TGTGCCAGCAGCTTAGCAGTCTCTGGGGCCAACGTCCTGACTTTC. Translation: CASSLAVSGANVLTF.

This CDR3 is CASRSGTGITGELFF. As DNA, the CDR3 is TGTGCCAGCAGATCCGGGACAGGGATCACCGGGGAGCTGTTTTTT. The rearrangement joins TRBV6-5 to TRBJ2-2; TRBD1 aligns across 9 bases. The CDR3 runs 15 residues. Germline trimming cut 6 bases from V and 4 bases from J; bases unmatched to any gene: 6. CDR1 is MNHEY, CDR2 SVGAGI, per germline.

The J gene is TRBJ2-5, the V gene TRBV9; 12 bases line up with TRBD2. There are 15 residues in the CDR3. Germline V gene lookup returns CDR1 SGDLS and CDR2 YYNGEE. The junction had 5 bases not matched to a gene; V was cut back by 7 bases and J by 1 base. As DNA, the CDR3 is TGTGCCAGCTCCCTAGCGGGGGGGCTCCAAGAGACCCAGTACTTC. Protein: CASSLAGGLQETQYF.

This rearrangement joins TRBV7-2 to TRBJ2-7; TRBD1 or TRBD2 may be the D gene (6 bases each). This CDR3 comprises 15 residues. Germline CDR1 reads SGHTA; CDR2 reads FQGNSA. V lost 1 base and J 3 bases, leaving 13 bases between the germline ends. The CDR3 here is CASSLGSRGHYEQYF. In DNA, the CDR3 is TGTGCCAGCAGCTTAGGTAGCCGGGGGCACTACGAGCAGTACTTC.

The rearrangement joins TRBV25-1 to TRBJ1-1, with a tentative D call TRBD1 (5 bases). Germline values: CDR1 MGHDK, CDR2 SYGVNS. The ends were cut back, 3 bases at V and 1 base at J, with 9 bases in the middle. CDR3 size: 14 residues. In DNA form, the CDR3 reads TGTGCCAGCAGTGATCAAGGGACGAACACTGAAGCTTTCTTT. This gives the protein CASSDQGTNTEAFF.

The rearrangement uses TRBV6-5 and TRBJ1-4, with a weak D call TRBD1 (5 bases). V dropped 5 bases and J dropped 5 bases, with 15 bases sitting between them. The CDR3 runs to 15 residues. CDR1 and CDR2 from the germline V gene are MNHEY and SVGAGI. This CDR3 is CASSPRVGKNEKLFF. The CDR3 DNA is TGTGCCAGCAGTCCCAGGGTGGGGAAGAATGAAAAACTGTTTTTT.

This chain connects TRBV6-6 to TRBJ2-4, with D possibly being TRBD2 (5 bases). Trimming took off 0 bases at V and 8 bases at J, with 5 bases between the two ends. CDR3 length equals 12 residues. CDR1 and CDR2 from the germline V gene are MNHNY and SVGAGI (reference sequence). CDR3 DNA sequence: TGTGCCAGCAGTTACTCGAGGGACATTCAGTACTTC. This gives the protein CASSYSRDIQYF.

The chain uses TRBV6-1 and TRBJ1-2; 10 nucleotides match TRBD1. Looked up from germline, CDR1 is MNHNS and CDR2 is SASEGT. V shed 8 bases, J shed 0 bases, and the junction held 6 bases outside the gene matches. CDR3 length equals 15 residues. CDR3 sequence: CASWDRGGTNYGYTF. CDR3 in DNA: TGTGCCAGCTGGGACAGGGGTGGGACTAACTATGGCTACACCTTC.

This clone was counted only a few times. The chain couples TRBV7-2 to TRBJ1-5; D gene uncertain. The CDR3 runs to 15 residues. V was pared by 7 bases and J by 1 base, with 14 bases between. The germline gives CDR1 SGHTA, CDR2 FQGNSA. In DNA, the CDR3 is TGTGCCAGCACCAAGGGAGAGTCCAGCAATCAGCCCCAGCATTTT. Its protein product is CASTKGESSNQPQHF.

The J gene is TRBJ1-2, the V gene TRBV21-1. TRBV21-1 is flagged as a pseudogene. The length of the CDR3 is 14 residues. The CDR3 protein is CASTSPRMQDGYTF. The CDR3 nucleotides read TGTGCCAGCACCAGCCCCCGGATGCAAGATGGCTACACCTTC.

V is TRBV5-1 and J is TRBJ2-7; D gene ambiguous. The V end was cut by 1 base, the J end by 6 bases, with 8 bases between. The CDR3 loop spans 12 amino acids. Germline lookup yields CDR1 SGHRS and CDR2 YFSETQ. The CDR3, as DNA: TGCGCCAGCAGCTTGAGTAGGGTCGAGCAGTACTTC. As protein: CASSLSRVEQYF.

This sequence joins TRBV28 and TRBJ1-3; D ambiguous. Trimming shortened V by 3 bases and J by 4 bases, and 13 bases separated the two germline ends. CDR1 is MDHEN and CDR2 is SYDVKM in the germline V gene. The CDR3 runs 15 residues. CDR3 amino acids: CASSFREISGNTIYF. CDR3 sequence (DNA): TGTGCCAGCAGTTTTAGGGAAATATCAGGAAACACCATATATTTT.

V usage is TRBV6-5 and J usage is TRBJ1-6; 7 bases match TRBD1. The CDR3 sequence is 15 residues long. Germline assignment: CDR1 MNHEY and CDR2 SVGAGI. Trimming at V came to 6 bases and at J to 6 bases, leaving 8 bases not matched to a gene. The CDR3: CASRRQGIVNSPLHF. The DNA of the CDR3 is TGTGCCAGCAGACGACAGGGAATTGTTAATTCACCCCTCCACTTT.

The chain uses TRBV7-2 and TRBJ2-3; D call uncertain. V was trimmed by 5 bases and J by 2 bases, leaving 11 bases between them. The length of the CDR3 is 14 residues. Looked up from germline, CDR1 is SGHTA and CDR2 is FQGNSA. The CDR3 loop is CASSRRTTTDTQYF. CDR3 nucleotides: TGTGCCAGCAGCCGAAGGACGACCACAGATACGCAGTATTTT.

The rearrangement links TRBV28 to TRBJ2-7, with TRBD1 matching over 8 bases. With V trimmed by 8 bases and J by 0 bases, 9 bases remained unmatched. This CDR3 contains 15 residues. Germline CDR1 is MDHEN and CDR2 is SYDVKM. Written as DNA, the CDR3 is TGTGCCAGCGGCGCCGACAGGGGCCTCTCCTACGAGCAGTACTTC. Amino acids: CASGADRGLSYEQYF. Full variable domain (missing parts from reference TRBV28 and TRBJ2-7): DVKVTQSSRYLVKRTGEKVFLECVQDMDHENMFWYRQDPGLGLRLIYFSYDVKMKEKGDIPEGYSVSREKKERFSLILESASTNQTSMYLCASGADRGLSYEQYFGPGTRLTVT.

V and J are TRBV29-1 and TRBJ2-2; D is possibly TRBD1 or TRBD2 (5 bases each). CDR3 length equals 12 residues. Per the germline V gene, CDR1 is SQVTM and CDR2 is ANQGSEA. Trimming left V 7 bases short and J 6 bases short, with 12 bases between. The DNA of the CDR3 is TGCAGCGCGACCCCGGGACCCGGGGAGCTGTTTTTT. Translating it yields CSATPGPGELFF.

In its sample, this clone was seen once. This chain connects TRBV5-8 to TRBJ2-2; 10 bases align to TRBD2. This CDR3 is built from 15 residues. The germline V gene has CDR1 SGHTS and CDR2 YDEGEE. Trimming took 1 base from V and 4 from J; bases not matched to a gene: 1. This chain's CDR3 is CASSLKRGGTGELFF. As DNA, the CDR3 is TGTGCCAGCAGCTTGAAGCGGGGGGGCACCGGGGAGCTGTTTTTT.

CDR3 coding DNA: TGTGCCAGCAGCCAAGTGGACGGGGAGCTGTTTTTT. Translating it yields CASSQVDGELFF. The V gene is TRBV4-2, the J gene TRBJ2-2; D gene unclear. The CDR3 loop spans 12 amino acids. CDR1 is LGHNA, CDR2 YNFKEQ, per germline. V gave up 1 base and J gave up 7 bases, with 4 bases separating them.

In DNA, the CDR3 is TGTGCCAGCAGGGAACAAGTAAACACAGATACGCAGTATTTT. This encodes CASREQVNTDTQYF. The chain recombines TRBV2 with TRBJ2-3; no reliable D call. The V and J ends lost 6 bases and 2 bases respectively, with 12 bases between them. The CDR3 sequence is 14 residues long. Germline CDR1 is SNHLY and CDR2 is FYNNEI.

The V call is TRBV4-3, the J call TRBJ2-7; 7 nucleotides match TRBD1. V gave up 2 bases and J gave up 7 bases; unmatched junction bases: 5. The CDR3 length is 13 residues. Per germline, CDR1 LGHNA and CDR2 YSLEER. The CDR3, as DNA: TGCGCCAGCAGCCAACAAACAGGGGATGAGCAGTACTTC. Translating gives CASSQQTGDEQYF.

This clone was recorded once. The chain joins TRBV5-4 to TRBJ1-1, with 7 bases fitting TRBD1. V lost 3 bases and J lost 4; bases outside the gene matches: 3. Per germline, CDR1 SGHNT and CDR2 YYREEE (reference sequence). This CDR3 is 13 amino acids long. The CDR3 bases are TGTGCCAGCAGCTCGACAGGGATCACTGAAGCTTTCTTT. Translating it yields CASSSTGITEAFF.

The rearrangement uses TRBV27 and TRBJ1-6; D call uncertain. V lost 0 bases and J 10 bases, leaving 13 bases between the germline ends. The CDR3 length is 15 residues. Germline CDR1 MNHEY, CDR2 SMNVEV (reference sequence). CDR3 sequence: CASSLSQASGSPLHF. The CDR3 DNA reads as TGTGCCAGCAGTTTATCCCAGGCATCAGGATCACCCCTCCACTTT.

CDR3 sequence: CASSLVGINNYGYTF. CDR3 nucleotide sequence: TGTGCCAGCAGCTTGGTCGGCATAAATAACTATGGCTACACCTTC. The V and J genes are TRBV5-6 and TRBJ1-2, with no clear D. Germline-derived CDR1 and CDR2 are SGHDT and YYEEEE. Deletions cut 0 bases from V and 1 base from J, with 10 bases between. This CDR3 is 15 amino acids long.